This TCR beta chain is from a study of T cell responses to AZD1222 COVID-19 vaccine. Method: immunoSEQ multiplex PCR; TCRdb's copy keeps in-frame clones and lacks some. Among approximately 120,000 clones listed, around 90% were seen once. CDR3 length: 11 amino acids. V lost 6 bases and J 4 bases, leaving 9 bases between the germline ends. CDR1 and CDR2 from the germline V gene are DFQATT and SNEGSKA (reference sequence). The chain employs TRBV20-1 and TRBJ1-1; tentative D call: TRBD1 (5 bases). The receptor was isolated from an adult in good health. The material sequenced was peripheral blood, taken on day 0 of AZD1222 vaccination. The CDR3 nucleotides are TGCAGTGCCCCGGGGGGCACTGAAGCTTTCTTT. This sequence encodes CSAPGGTEAFF.